This passage covers 6 T cell receptor beta chains from one sample sequenced in a study of blood T cell repertoires in COVID-19. Profiled with immunoSEQ multiplex PCR; TCRdb holds only in-frame clones, not every one. The sample consists of 240,000 or so clones, just under 85% of them appearing once. The specimen sequenced was peripheral blood. These receptor sequences come from a woman aged 80 or over with acute or convalescent COVID-19.

The rearrangement links TRBV10-3 to TRBJ1-5; TRBD1 agrees at 9 bases. CDR3 length: 14 amino acids. Looked up from germline, CDR1 is ENHRY and CDR2 is SYGVKD. V was clipped by 10 bases and J by 2 bases; unmatched bases: 6. DNA of the CDR3: TGTGCCAGGACAGGGGACGGCGGCAATCAGCCCCAGCATTTT. Encoded protein: CARTGDGGNQPQHF.

This chain joins TRBV5-1 and TRBJ1-5, with 7 bases lining up with TRBD1. The CDR3 runs to 14 residues. The V gene end was trimmed by 1 base and the J gene end by 6 bases; junction bases not matched to a gene: 4. The germline V gene has CDR1 SGHRS and CDR2 YFSETQ. The CDR3 protein is CASSLTGAGQPQHF. DNA for the CDR3: TGCGCCAGCAGCTTGACAGGGGCCGGTCAGCCCCAGCATTTT.

This chain joins TRBV2 and TRBJ1-1; TRBD1 matches at 8 bases. The germline V gene encodes CDR1 SNHLY and CDR2 FYNNEI. With V trimmed by 8 bases and J by 5 bases, 1 base remained unmatched. This CDR3 has 11 amino acids. The CDR3 loop is CASDRGTEAFF. In DNA, the CDR3 is TGTGCCAGCGACAGGGGAACTGAAGCTTTCTTT.

CDR3 nucleotide sequence: TGCGCCAGCAGCCAAGATAGGGGTTCGGGCTATGGCTACACCTTC. Residues: CASSQDRGSGYGYTF. The chain recombines TRBV4-1 with TRBJ1-2, with D possibly TRBD1 on 5 matching bases. Per germline, CDR1 MGHRA and CDR2 YSYEKL. V was pared by 0 bases and J by 4 bases, with 12 bases between. The CDR3 loop spans 15 amino acids.

This sequence joins TRBV10-3 and TRBJ1-6, with 8 bases that match TRBD1. Unmatched junction bases numbered 6, after V lost 9 bases and J lost 8 bases. Germline V lookup: CDR1 ENHRY, CDR2 SYGVKD. This CDR3 has 13 amino acids. In nucleotides, the CDR3 is TGTGCCATAAATGACAGGGGTGATTCACCCCTCCACTTT. Protein: CAINDRGDSPLHF.

The V call is TRBV2, the J call TRBJ1-2; 8 bases fit TRBD1. CDR3 length equals 14 residues. V shed 5 bases and J 4 bases; nucleotides not matched to a gene: 6. Germline V CDR1 and CDR2: SNHLY, FYNNEI. The CDR3 DNA sequence: TGTGCCAGCAGTAAGGACAGGGCCGCCTATGGCTACACCTTC. This encodes CASSKDRAAYGYTF.